These 23 T cell receptor beta chains share one sample of origin, sequenced in a study of blood T cell repertoires in COVID-19. TCRdb keeps only in-frame clones here, not all; method: immunoSEQ multiplex PCR. The sample has hundreds of thousands of clones, 70% to 90% seen once. Sample: peripheral blood. Source of these receptors: a woman aged 25 to 45 with active or convalescent COVID-19.

The rearrangement joins TRBV30 to TRBJ2-5; TRBD2 matches 7 bases. CDR1 is GTSNPN and CDR2 is SVGIG in the germline V gene (reference sequence). The CDR3 sequence is 16 residues long. J gave up 1 base and V 2 bases, and 10 bases lay outside the gene matches. The DNA of the CDR3 is TGTGCCTGGAGTTCCGGGACGGGAGGCGTCCAAGAGACCCAGTACTTC. This gives the protein CAWSSGTGGVQETQYF.

V usage is TRBV7-2 and J usage is TRBJ2-7, with D possibly matching TRBD2 (6 bases). With 3 bases removed from V and 5 bases from J, the gap between germline ends came to 8 bases. The CDR3 has 12 amino acids. The germline gives CDR1 SGHTA, CDR2 FQGNSA. The CDR3 here is CASSFSGNEQYF. The CDR3 nucleotides are TGTGCCAGCAGCTTTAGCGGAAACGAGCAGTACTTC.

V gene TRBV9 combines with J gene TRBJ2-5; a possible D gene is TRBD2 (6 bases). The CDR3 runs 16 residues. Trimming pared 0 bases from V and 1 base from J, leaving 13 bases between. The germline V gene encodes CDR1 SGDLS and CDR2 YYNGEE. The CDR3 DNA reads TGTGCCAGCAGCGTAGGGGGAGGAACGATCCAAGAGACCCAGTACTTC. Its protein is CASSVGGGTIQETQYF.

This clone came up a few times. The same CDR3 arises from other DNA sequences in this sample as well. This chain joins TRBV19 and TRBJ1-6, with TRBD1 identical over 8 bases. CDR3 length: 15 amino acids. Trimming cost V 4 bases and J 7 bases; bases outside gene matches: 6. CDR1 LNHDA and CDR2 SQIVND come from the germline V gene (reference sequence). CDR3 protein: CASSTATGANSPLHF. As DNA, the CDR3 is TGTGCCAGTAGTACGGCGACAGGGGCGAATTCACCCCTCCACTTT.

The J gene is TRBJ2-3, the V gene TRBV19; 8 nucleotides match TRBD2. The junction had 13 bases not matched to a gene; V was cut back by 5 bases and J by 0 bases. The CDR3 runs to 18 residues. Germline loops: CDR1 LNHDA, CDR2 SQIVND (reference sequence). CDR3 sequence: CASSRGDSGKSSTDTQYF. The CDR3 DNA is TGTGCCAGTAGTCGAGGGGATAGCGGGAAATCTAGCACAGATACGCAGTATTTT.

This clone occurred once. This chain connects TRBV4-2 to TRBJ2-7, with 10 bases lining up with TRBD2. Germline V CDR1 and CDR2: LGHNA, YNFKEQ. After removal of 1 base from V and 4 bases from J, the junction contained 7 bases not matched to a gene. The CDR3 contains 16 residues. CDR3 region: CASSQGSASGSYEQYF. CDR3 DNA: TGTGCCAGCAGCCAAGGTTCGGCTAGCGGGAGTTACGAGCAGTACTTC.

This sequence joins TRBV7-6 and TRBJ1-1; D not certain. CDR3 size: 15 residues. Trimming pared 5 bases from V and 0 bases from J, leaving 13 bases between. From germline, CDR1 is SGHVS and CDR2 FNYEAQ. CDR3 nucleotides: TGTGCCAGCAGCAACTCTGTTTCAATGAACACTGAAGCTTTCTTT. It specifies CASSNSVSMNTEAFF.

V gene TRBV27 combines with J gene TRBJ2-7, with 9 bases aligning to TRBD2. The CDR3 has 16 amino acids. Trimming cost V 5 bases and J 3 bases; bases outside gene matches: 11. The germline gives CDR1 MNHEY, CDR2 SMNVEV (reference sequence). This CDR3 reads CASSPRSGGSRYEQYF. The CDR3, as DNA: TGTGCCAGCAGTCCGAGAAGCGGGGGGTCCCGCTACGAGCAGTACTTC.

The V and J genes are TRBV6-1 and TRBJ1-2; D possibly corresponds to TRBD1 (5 bases). The CDR3 loop spans 13 amino acids. Germline V gene data show CDR1 as MNHNS and CDR2 as SASEGT. Trimming stripped 1 base from V and 3 bases from J, with 6 bases between. CDR3 loop: CASSEVGDYGYTF. The CDR3 DNA follows: TGTGCCAGCAGTGAAGTAGGGGACTATGGCTACACCTTC.

V usage is TRBV5-6 and J usage is TRBJ2-7, with 11 nucleotides matching TRBD2. This CDR3 has 16 residues. V gave up 4 bases and J gave up 0 bases; unmatched junction bases: 6. Germline CDR1 is SGHDT and CDR2 is YYEEEE. CDR3 in DNA: TGTGCCAGCAGCCATGATAGCGGGAGGGCCTCCTACGAGCAGTACTTC. Translation: CASSHDSGRASYEQYF. The variable domain in full, with the rest retrieved from reference TRBV5-6 and TRBJ2-7, is DAGVTQSPTHLIKTRGQQVTLRCSPKSGHDTVSWYQQALGQGPQFIFQYYEEEERQRGNFPDRFSGHQFPNYSSELNVNALLLGDSALYLCASSHDSGRASYEQYFGPGTRLTVT.

A few counts support this clone. The rearrangement joins TRBV11-2 to TRBJ1-6, with D possibly being TRBD1 (6 bases). V lost 7 bases and J 12 bases, leaving 10 bases between the germline ends. Germline CDR1 SGHAT, CDR2 FQNNGV. The CDR3 runs 11 residues. CDR3 coding DNA: TGTGCCAGCACCGAAGGGGGACCCCTCCACTTT. Translating it yields CASTEGGPLHF.

This sequence joins TRBV19 and TRBJ2-2; 10 nucleotides match TRBD1. CDR3 length: 16 amino acids. From germline, CDR1 is LNHDA and CDR2 SQIVND (reference sequence). The junction had 8 bases not matched to a gene; V was cut back by 6 bases and J by 4 bases. CDR3 in amino acids: CASRDRGQLRTGELFF. CDR3 bases: TGTGCCAGTAGAGACAGGGGGCAATTGCGCACCGGGGAGCTGTTTTTT.

This chain links TRBV14 with TRBJ1-2; D gene unclear. This CDR3 has 16 amino acids. Trimming stripped 1 base from V and 2 bases from J, with 14 bases between. The germline V gene encodes CDR1 SGHDN and CDR2 FVKESK. The CDR3 reads CASSQVSSTVNYGYTF. For the CDR3, the DNA is TGTGCCAGCAGCCAAGTTTCGTCGACTGTAAACTATGGCTACACCTTC.

The chain uses TRBV7-9 and TRBJ1-2; D is undetermined. There are 14 residues in the CDR3. Germline assignment: CDR1 SEHNR and CDR2 FQNEAQ (reference sequence). The V and J ends lost 3 bases and 1 base respectively, with 9 bases between them. Written as DNA, the CDR3 is TGTGCCAGCAGCTTGACGGGGAATAACTATGGCTACACCTTC. Translation gives CASSLTGNNYGYTF.

V usage is TRBV7-2 and J usage is TRBJ2-7; 7 bases line up with TRBD1. Germline-derived CDR1 and CDR2 are SGHTA and FQGNSA. The CDR3 is 13 residues long. With 3 bases clipped from V and 3 bases from J, the junction kept 2 bases outside the gene matches. CDR3 sequence (DNA): TGTGCCAGCAGCTTTGGACAGGTCTACGAGCAGTACTTC. Its translation: CASSFGQVYEQYF.

The chain is built from TRBV29-1 and TRBJ2-7, with 11 positions matching TRBD1. J lost 6 bases, V lost 6 bases, and 4 bases had no gene match. Germline CDR1 and CDR2: SQVTM and ANQGSEA. CDR3 length equals 12 residues. The DNA of the CDR3 is TGCAGCGTACCGGGACAGGGGGTCGAGCAGTACTTC. This codes for CSVPGQGVEQYF.

This clone was detected only a few times. This sequence joins TRBV6-6 and TRBJ1-2, with TRBD1 matching 8 bases. CDR1 MNHNY and CDR2 SVGAGI come from the germline V gene (reference sequence). The CDR3 runs to 13 residues. V was pared by 0 bases and J by 8 bases, with 2 bases of the junction left unmatched. This CDR3 reads CASSYSTGEGYTF. CDR3 DNA sequence: TGTGCCAGCAGTTACTCGACAGGGGAGGGCTACACCTTC.

The CDR3 spells CASSSDIGETQYF. In DNA form, the CDR3 reads TGTGCCAGCAGCTCGGACATAGGGGAGACCCAGTACTTC. The V gene is TRBV28, the J gene TRBJ2-5; TRBD1 might be the D (5 bases). Trimming stripped 6 bases from V and 5 bases from J, with 13 bases between. Germline assignment: CDR1 MDHEN and CDR2 SYDVKM. The CDR3 covers 13 residues. Drawing the rest from reference TRBV28 and TRBJ2-5, the complete variable domain is DVKVTQSSRYLVKRTGEKVFLECVQDMDHENMFWYRQDPGLGLRLIYFSYDVKMKEKGDIPEGYSVSREKKERFSLILESASTNQTSMYLCASSSDIGETQYFGPGTRLLVL.

As concerns this clone: Other DNA sequences within the sample encode an identical CDR3. The chain couples TRBV5-1 to TRBJ2-5, with D tentatively TRBD1 (6 bases). Trimming took off 2 bases at V and 5 bases at J, with 7 bases between the two ends. Germline lookup yields CDR1 SGHRS and CDR2 YFSETQ. This CDR3 is built from 12 residues. The CDR3 spells CASSFQGETQYF. CDR3 coding DNA: TGCGCCAGCAGCTTTCAGGGGGAGACCCAGTACTTC.

The chain links TRBV4-1 to TRBJ1-6; D not resolved. Germline CDR1 reads MGHRA; CDR2 reads YSYEKL. V lost 1 base to trimming and J lost 5 bases, with 12 bases between them. The CDR3 is made up of 16 amino acids. DNA for the CDR3: TGCGCCAGCAGCCAAGTTACCGGGGAAGATAATTCACCCCTCCACTTT. Translating it yields CASSQVTGEDNSPLHF.

The chain employs TRBV5-1 and TRBJ1-1; TRBD1 might be the D (5 bases). The CDR3 loop spans 15 amino acids. The V end lost 7 bases, the J end lost 0 bases, and 16 bases lay between the germline ends. Germline loops: CDR1 SGHRS, CDR2 YFSETQ. The CDR3 loop reads CASSIWADMNTEAFF. CDR3 sequence (DNA): TGCGCCAGCTCCATATGGGCGGACATGAACACTGAAGCTTTCTTT.

The rearrangement joins TRBV10-3 to TRBJ2-2; 7 bases fit TRBD2. Germline V CDR1 and CDR2: ENHRY, SYGVKD. The CDR3 consists of 14 residues. V shed 11 bases, J shed 2 bases, and the junction held 8 bases outside the gene matches. The CDR3 nucleotides read TGTGCCTGCGGATCAGCGGGAAACACCGGGGAGCTGTTTTTT. Translating it yields CACGSAGNTGELFF.

This clone showed up just once. The CDR3 loop is CASSPGTVGGQETQYF. The DNA for the CDR3 is TGCGCCAGCAGCCCGGGAACCGTGGGGGGCCAAGAGACCCAGTACTTC. V is TRBV5-1 and J is TRBJ2-5; D might be TRBD2 (6 bases). Per the germline V gene, CDR1 is SGHRS and CDR2 is YFSETQ. Trimming shortened V by 4 bases and J by 1 base, and 17 bases separated the two germline ends. This CDR3 has 16 residues.